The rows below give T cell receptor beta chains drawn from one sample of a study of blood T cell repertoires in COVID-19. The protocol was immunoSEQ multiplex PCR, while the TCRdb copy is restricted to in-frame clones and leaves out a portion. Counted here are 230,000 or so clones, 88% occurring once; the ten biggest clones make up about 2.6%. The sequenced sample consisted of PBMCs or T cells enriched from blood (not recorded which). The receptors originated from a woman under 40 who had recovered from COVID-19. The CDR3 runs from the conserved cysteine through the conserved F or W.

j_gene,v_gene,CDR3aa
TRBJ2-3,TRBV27,CASSSPRTSLTDTQYF
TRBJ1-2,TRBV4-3,CASSLAKVGVEGYTF
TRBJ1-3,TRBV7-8,CASSPTGNTIYF
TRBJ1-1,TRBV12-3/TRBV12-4,CASRYLNTEAFF
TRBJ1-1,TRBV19,CASIHGRGTEAFF
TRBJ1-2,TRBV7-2,CASSLVQGTYGYTF
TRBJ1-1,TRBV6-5,CASSLSPGGNTEAFF
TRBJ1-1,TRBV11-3,CASSYQRGTEAFF
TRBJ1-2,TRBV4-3,CASSHGRVTGFNYGYTF
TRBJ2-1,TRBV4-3,CASSQAHFAAGSYNEQFF
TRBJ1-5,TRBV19,CASSDRTGVGQPQHF
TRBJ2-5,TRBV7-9,CASSLGDSYFQETQYF
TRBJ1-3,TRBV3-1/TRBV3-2,CASSQDPPGGGGNTIYF
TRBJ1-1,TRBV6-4,CASSDPKQGMNTEAFF
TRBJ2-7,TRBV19,CASNPRQGRPF
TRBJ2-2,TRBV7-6,CASSLRRIGQDYTGELFF
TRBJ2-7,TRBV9,CASSPSRTGAGYEQYF
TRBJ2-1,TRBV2,CASSENLAGRNEQFF
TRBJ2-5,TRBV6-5,CASSPGWGHETQYF
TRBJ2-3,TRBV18,CASSPQGHTDTQYF
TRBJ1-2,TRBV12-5,CASGFRGGPQPNYGYTF
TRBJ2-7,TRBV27,CASSLEWQGAYEQYF
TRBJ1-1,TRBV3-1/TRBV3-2,CASSQAGNMNTEAFF
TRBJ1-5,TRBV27,CASSGINQPQHF
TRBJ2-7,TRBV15,CATSRDWREGNYEQYF
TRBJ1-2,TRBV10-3,CAISDGVRDGYTF
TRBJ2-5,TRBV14,CASSQVEETQYF
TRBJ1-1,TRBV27,CASSGWTGETGPEAFF
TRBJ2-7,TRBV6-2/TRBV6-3,CASSSGLKNRGSYEQYF
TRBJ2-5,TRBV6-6,CASRLADETQYF
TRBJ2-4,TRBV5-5,CASTKRDRADIQYF
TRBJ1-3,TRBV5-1,CASSLGAFRDTIYF
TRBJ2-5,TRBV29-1,CSVPDDRVGGQYF
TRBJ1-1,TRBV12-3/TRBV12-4,CASIDGIEAFF
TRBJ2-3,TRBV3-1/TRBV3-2,CASSPKGGFTDTQYF
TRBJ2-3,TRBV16,CASTRQSRGTDTQYF
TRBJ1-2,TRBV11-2,CASSTRTGNYGYTF
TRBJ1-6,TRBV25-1,CASRDTYNSPLHF
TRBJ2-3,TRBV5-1,CATNTSLAGGTDTQYF
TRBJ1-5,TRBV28,CASSYADRYYSNQPQHF
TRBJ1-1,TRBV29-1,CSVCRDSDTEAFF
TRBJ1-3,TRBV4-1,CASSQFTGLSGNTIYF
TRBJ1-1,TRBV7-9,CASSWDSSTEAFF
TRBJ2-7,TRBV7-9,CASSSRQGQSSYEQYF
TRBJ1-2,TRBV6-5,CASSVSGNGYTF
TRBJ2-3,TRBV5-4,CASSFDGSRTDTQYF
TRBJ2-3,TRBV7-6,CASSLAGQGGYADTQYF
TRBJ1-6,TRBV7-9,CASSSGQWNSPLHF
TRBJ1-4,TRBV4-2,CASSQGLNRDMSEKLFF
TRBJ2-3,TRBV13,CASSLGQGGDTQYF
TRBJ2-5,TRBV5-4,CASSFSSEGETQYF
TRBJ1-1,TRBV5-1,CASSLEAGMNTEAFF
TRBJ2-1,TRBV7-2,CASSSGLLNNEQFF
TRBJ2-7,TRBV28,CASSPPMVRGYEQYF
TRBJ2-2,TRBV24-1,CATSARVGELFF
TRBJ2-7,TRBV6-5,CASIQGTYEQYF